This T cell receptor beta chain was sequenced for a study of shared clonotypes between healthy human individuals (dated by TCRdb to 2020 to 2021). About the investigation overall: The cohort included three men and a couple of women between 18 and 49 years of age. For each donor, three plates each were used for CD4 naive and CD4 memory, two plates were used for CD8 naive, and one plate was used for CD8 memory. Blood TCR repertoires of about five healthy adults were deeply sequenced to estimate repertoire size and the extent of clonotype sharing between individuals. Different laboratories and diverse techniques were used to prepare libraries and sequence TCR repertoires, to increase sequencing depth and limit assay-specific biases. Between about 0.8 and 9 billion PBMCs per donor were obtained by leukapheresis.

V and J are truncated by 1 base and 5 bases respectively, leaving an intervening sequence of 11 bases. The germline V gene encodes CDR1 MGHRA and CDR2 YSYEKL. The CDR3 numbers 15 residues from cysteine through phenylalanine. This entry keeps only the CDR3 DNA: 45 bases, framed from base 1. As regards this clone: Its recognized antigen is unknown. Base qualities are missing; no much larger clone stands one base away.

The donors were healthy, HIV-negative adults with no recently reported acute infections or vaccinations. All donors were Caucasian adults living in Nashville, Tennessee, USA. Magnetic negative selection was used to enrich CD4+ T cells, after which naive cells were positively selected on CD45RA and the negative fraction became the memory subset. After blood collection by leukapheresis, PBMCs were isolated using Ficoll-Histopaque density gradient centrifugation and then cryopreserved in the vapor phase of liquid nitrogen. Analytical flow cytometry was used to check the purity and quantity of every magnetically sorted T cell population. Each sorted fraction had its genomic DNA isolated and then quantified by UV absorbance on a Nanodrop 2000c. Paper-wide results and their limitations: Around 5% of naive CD4, 3% to 3.5% of naive CD8, approximately 2% of memory CD4, and approximately 0.39% of memory CD8 clonotypes were shared across several donors. The small number of donors limited the genetic and exposure-history diversity represented. Sampling was restricted to blood, and TCR repertoires in tissues likely differ from the TCR repertoires found in blood. Even with the large sequencing depth, rarefaction of the sorted-subset datasets indicated that sequencing was incomplete. Estimated clonotype richness was generally larger for naive than for memory subsets. Higher generation probabilities were observed for clonotypes shared by all four sorted-subset donors than for non-shared clonotypes. Pairwise subsampling led to the expectation that sequencing depth would affect the degree of clonotype sharing among donors.

Using the deep immunoSEQ assay, multiplex PCR amplified TCR CDR3 regions from genomic DNA. Genomic DNA extracted from each cell subset was distributed evenly over all wells of several immunoSEQ 96-well plates, and each plate served as one replicate. For sorted subsets, approximately 210 ng of genomic DNA, equivalent to 25,000 to 35,000 T cell genomes, went into each replicate PCR. The purified libraries were quantified using a Qubit 3.0 fluorometer, sized with a Bioanalyzer 2100, and then quantified again using the KAPA Library Quantification kit. Every immunoSEQ 96-well plate was sequenced on a separate single-read 150-cycle Illumina NextSeq 550 flow cell. The study's processing was this. Because the immunoSEQ output included only junctional sequences and no quality scores, the filtering could not be the same as the filtering used for full-length reads. To assign V/J genes and CDR3, sequences were annotated using PyIR, a Python wrapper for IgBLAST v1.9, with IMGT germline references. Reads were filtered out if the reads had weak V/J assignments (E-value above 1e-6), no CDR3, stop codons, out-of-frame junctions, or ambiguous translated residues. A V3J clonotype was defined by an identical inferred V gene, J gene, and CDR3 amino acid sequence. Percentage overlap between repertoires was calculated by dividing the number of shared unique clonotypes by the size of the smaller repertoire. Three approaches were used to assess repertoire richness: RTK rarefaction, the Chao1 estimator, and Recon v2.1 estimates of unobserved clonotypes. OLGA was used to compute generation probabilities for all TCRbeta clonotypes that the gDNA method yielded from a few donors. In its TCRdb copy, this immuneACCESS table keeps in-frame sequences only and misses some clones. Where compared with another copy, unresolved V genes explain less than half of these, and the others have no known cause. V and J calls and clone size are as listed in that table; D and trimming were resolved from the DNA. The sample yields about 1.5 million clones; 95% to 99% were counted once. The top ten clonotypes cover approximately 0.44% of the sample.

Sequencing was carried out using naive CD4+ T cells sorted from blood. The sample's cell subset or site label is to be understood as: CD45RA+ positively selected. The chain links TRBV4-1 with TRBJ1-4, with the identity of the D gene unclear. This receptor was obtained from a man aged 25 to 40 in good health. The CDR3 amino acid sequence is: CASSQVPGENEKLFF. The DNA sequence is as follows: TGCGCCAGCAGCCAAGTGCCCGGGGAAAATGAAAAACTGTTTTTT.